This T cell receptor beta chain is from a study of T cells after posttransplantation cyclophosphamide. Study findings and constraints: TRB overlap between skin or GI tissue T cells and blood was limited. Recipient CMV seropositivity and CMV reactivation strongly tracked TRB clonality. Donor CD8+ memory clones often dominated recipient blood repertoires at later times.

Treatment was busulfan-fludarabine conditioning, a marrow graft, and cyclophosphamide on days +3 and +4. Sequencing was performed with immunoSEQ multiplex PCR; in TCRdb, only in-frame clones are kept and a portion is missing. This sample has about 43,000 clones, with about 90% found just once. The CDR3 is 16 residues long. In germline, CDR1 is MNHEY, CDR2 SVGAGI. V lost 2 bases, J lost 4 bases, and 6 bases stayed unmatched. A remark on this clone: What it binds is not known.

Here the sequenced sample was PBMCs, taken 55 to 70 days after allogeneic stem cell transplant with posttransplant cyclophosphamide. The chain joins TRBV6-5 to TRBJ1-3; 9 bases agree with TRBD1. The TCR sequence derives from a male patient between 55 and 70 years old who received an allogeneic stem cell transplant from a related donor and was CMV-positive. Some of the T cells might come from the graft donor. For the CDR3, the DNA is TGTGCCAGCAGTTACGGGGGACAGGGAGTAGGAAACACCATATATTTT. It translates to CASSYGGQGVGNTIYF.